The 2 T cell receptor beta chains below all came from one sample that was sequenced in a study of metastatic and nonmetastatic thyroid tumors. Thyroid surgery had not been preceded by any treatment in any patient. TCRdb re-called the PCR reads via MiXCR. Among approximately 30,000 clones listed, 17% were seen once. The sequencing input was blood. These receptors all come from a female donor with papillary thyroid cancer or a benign thyroid nodule (not recorded which). Some clones in this sample may be carry-over from other donors' samples.

In its sample, this clone is medium-sized. The chain recombines TRBV6-2 or TRBV6-3 with TRBJ2-6; 11 bases fit TRBD2. Germline V gene sequence: CDR1 MNHEY, CDR2 SVGEGT. The CDR3 is made up of 16 amino acids. Trimming cost V 5 bases and J 2 bases; bases outside gene matches: 2. CDR3 bases: TGTGCCAGCAGTCTGACTAGCGGGACTGGGGCCAACGTCCTGACTTTC. This sequence encodes CASSLTSGTGANVLTF.

This clone has at least ten counts. CDR3 in amino acids: CASSPRGVGNEQFF. The CDR3 nucleotides are TGTGCCAGCAGCCCGAGAGGCGTGGGGAATGAGCAGTTCTTC. This chain uses TRBV14 with TRBJ2-1; unclear D gene. Trimming stripped 4 bases from V and 7 bases from J, with 14 bases between. The CDR3 has 14 amino acids. Germline lookup yields CDR1 SGHDN and CDR2 FVKESK.